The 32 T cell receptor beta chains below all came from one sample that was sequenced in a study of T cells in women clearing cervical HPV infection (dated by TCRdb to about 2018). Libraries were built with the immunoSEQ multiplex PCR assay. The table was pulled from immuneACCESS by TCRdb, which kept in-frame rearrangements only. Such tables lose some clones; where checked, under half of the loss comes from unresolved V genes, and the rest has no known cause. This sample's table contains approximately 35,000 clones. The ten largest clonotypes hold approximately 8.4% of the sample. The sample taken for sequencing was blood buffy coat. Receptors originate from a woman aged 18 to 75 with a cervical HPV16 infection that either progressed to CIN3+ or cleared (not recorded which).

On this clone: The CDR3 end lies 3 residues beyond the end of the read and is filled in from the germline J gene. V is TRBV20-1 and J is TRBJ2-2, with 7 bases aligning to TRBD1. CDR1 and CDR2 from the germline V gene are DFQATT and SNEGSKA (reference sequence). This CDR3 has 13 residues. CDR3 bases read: TGCAGTGCTAGAGGACAGGGAGATGAAAAG. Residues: CSARGQGDEK. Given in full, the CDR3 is CSARGQGDEKLFF.

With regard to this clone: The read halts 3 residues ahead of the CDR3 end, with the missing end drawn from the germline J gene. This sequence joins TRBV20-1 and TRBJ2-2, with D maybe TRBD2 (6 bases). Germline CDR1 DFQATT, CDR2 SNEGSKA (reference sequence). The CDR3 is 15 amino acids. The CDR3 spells CSARDPSGLYNELFF. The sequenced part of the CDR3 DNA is TGCAGTGCTAGAGATCCAAGCGGGCTCTACAATGAG.

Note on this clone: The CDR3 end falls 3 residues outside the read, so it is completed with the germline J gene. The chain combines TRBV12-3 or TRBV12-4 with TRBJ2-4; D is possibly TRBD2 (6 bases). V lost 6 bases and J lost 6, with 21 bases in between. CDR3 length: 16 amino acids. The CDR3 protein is CASSFTRETGGNIQYF. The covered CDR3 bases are TGTGCCAGCAGCTTTACACGGGAGACCGGGGGAAACATT.

CDR3 DNA (partial): TGTGCCAGCAGCTGGACAGGGATCCAAGAGACC. Translated, it gives CASSWTGIQET. The CDR3 in its entirety is CASSWTGIQETQYF. The chain links TRBV5-6 to TRBJ2-5; 8 nucleotides line up with TRBD1. Sequencing ends 3 residues short of the CDR3 end; the germline J gene provides the rest. This CDR3 is 14 amino acids long. J gave up 1 base and V 3 bases, and 2 bases lay outside the gene matches. Looked up from germline, CDR1 is SGHDT and CDR2 is YYEEEE.

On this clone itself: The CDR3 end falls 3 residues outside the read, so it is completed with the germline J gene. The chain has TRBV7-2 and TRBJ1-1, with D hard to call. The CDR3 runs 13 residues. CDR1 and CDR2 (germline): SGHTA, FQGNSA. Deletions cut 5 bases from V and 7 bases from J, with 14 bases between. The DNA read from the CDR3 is TGTGCCAGCAGCCCATCTTACGGGGTTGAA. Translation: CASSPSYGVE. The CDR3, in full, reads CASSPSYGVEAFF.

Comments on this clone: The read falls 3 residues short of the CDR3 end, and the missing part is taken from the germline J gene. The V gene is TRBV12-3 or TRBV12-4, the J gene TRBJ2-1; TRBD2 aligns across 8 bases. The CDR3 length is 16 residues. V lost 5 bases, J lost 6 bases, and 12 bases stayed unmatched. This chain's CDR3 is CASSGYERGLGNEQFF. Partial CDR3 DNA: TGTGCCAGCAGTGGTTACGAGCGGGGGCTCGGCAATGAG.

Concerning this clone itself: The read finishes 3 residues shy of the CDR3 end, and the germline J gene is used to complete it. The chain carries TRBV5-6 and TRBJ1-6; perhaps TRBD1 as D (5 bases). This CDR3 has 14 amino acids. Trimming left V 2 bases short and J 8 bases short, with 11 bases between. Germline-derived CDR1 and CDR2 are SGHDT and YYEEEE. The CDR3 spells CASSLGRADSPLHF. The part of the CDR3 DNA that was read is TGTGCCAGCAGCTTAGGCAGGGCGGATTCACCC.

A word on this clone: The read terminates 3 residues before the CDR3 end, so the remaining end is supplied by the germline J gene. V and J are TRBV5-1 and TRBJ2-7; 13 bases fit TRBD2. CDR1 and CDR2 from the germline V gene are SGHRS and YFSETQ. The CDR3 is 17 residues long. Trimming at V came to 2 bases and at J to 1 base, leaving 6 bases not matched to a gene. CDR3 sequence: CASSLGLAGVRSYEQYF. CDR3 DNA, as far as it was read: TGCGCCAGCAGCTTAGGACTAGCGGGAGTTCGATCCTACGAG.

The CDR3 is CSALVAGAEETQYF. The CDR3 bases that were read are TGCAGTGCCCTCGTGGCGGGAGCGGAAGAGACC. The chain carries TRBV20-1 and TRBJ2-5; 7 bases map to TRBD2. The read finishes 3 residues shy of the CDR3 end, and the germline J gene is used to complete it. Germline assignment: CDR1 DFQATT and CDR2 SNEGSKA (reference sequence). This CDR3 spans 14 amino acids. The J segment lost 3 bases and the V segment lost 6 bases, leaving 10 bases of the junction unmatched.

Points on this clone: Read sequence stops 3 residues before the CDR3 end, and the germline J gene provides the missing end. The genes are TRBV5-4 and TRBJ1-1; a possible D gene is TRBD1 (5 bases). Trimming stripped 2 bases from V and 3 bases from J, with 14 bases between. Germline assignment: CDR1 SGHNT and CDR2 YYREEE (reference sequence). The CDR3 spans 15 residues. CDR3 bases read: TGTGCCAGCAGCTTTCAAGGGCCGGGGGACACTGAA. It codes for CASSFQGPGDTE. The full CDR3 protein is CASSFQGPGDTEAFF.

CDR3 residues: CASSWAGSVSGYTF. The CDR3 DNA, read in part, is TGTGCCAGCAGCTGGGCAGGAAGTGTGTCCGGC. The gene calls are TRBV5-6 and TRBJ1-2; no clear D. The CDR3 end lies 3 residues beyond the end of the read and is filled in from the germline J gene. This CDR3 contains 14 residues. CDR1 is SGHDT and CDR2 is YYEEEE in the germline V gene.

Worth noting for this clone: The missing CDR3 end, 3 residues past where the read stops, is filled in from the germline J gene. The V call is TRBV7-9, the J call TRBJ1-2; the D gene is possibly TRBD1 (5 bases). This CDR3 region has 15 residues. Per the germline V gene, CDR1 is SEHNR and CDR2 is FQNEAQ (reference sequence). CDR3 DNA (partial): TGTGCCAGCAGGGGACTCCGGGACTCAGACAATGAC. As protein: CASRGLRDSDND. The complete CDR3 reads CASRGLRDSDNDYTF.

The CDR3: CASSPRDSKETQYF. Incomplete CDR3 DNA: TGCGCCAGCAGCCCCCGGGACAGCAAAGAGACC. The chain uses TRBV4-1 and TRBJ2-5; 7 nucleotides match TRBD1. The read finishes 3 residues shy of the CDR3 end, and the germline J gene is used to complete it. The CDR3 length is 14 residues. V shed 4 bases and J 3 bases; nucleotides not matched to a gene: 5. Germline V gives CDR1 MGHRA, CDR2 YSYEKL.

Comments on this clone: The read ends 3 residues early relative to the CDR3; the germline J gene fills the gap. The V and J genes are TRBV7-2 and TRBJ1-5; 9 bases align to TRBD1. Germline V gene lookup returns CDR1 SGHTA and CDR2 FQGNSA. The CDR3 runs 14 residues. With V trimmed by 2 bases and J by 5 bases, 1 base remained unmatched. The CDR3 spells CASSLRQGDQPQHF. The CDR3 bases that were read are TGTGCCAGCAGCTTAAGACAGGGGGATCAGCCC.

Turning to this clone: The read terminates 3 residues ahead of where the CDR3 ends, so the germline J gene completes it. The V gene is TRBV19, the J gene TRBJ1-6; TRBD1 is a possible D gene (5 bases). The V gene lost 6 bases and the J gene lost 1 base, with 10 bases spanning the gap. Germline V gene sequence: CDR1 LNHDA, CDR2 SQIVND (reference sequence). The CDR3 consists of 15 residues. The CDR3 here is CASRTTGSYNSPLHF. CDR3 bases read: TGTGCCAGTAGAACTACAGGTTCCTATAATTCACCC.

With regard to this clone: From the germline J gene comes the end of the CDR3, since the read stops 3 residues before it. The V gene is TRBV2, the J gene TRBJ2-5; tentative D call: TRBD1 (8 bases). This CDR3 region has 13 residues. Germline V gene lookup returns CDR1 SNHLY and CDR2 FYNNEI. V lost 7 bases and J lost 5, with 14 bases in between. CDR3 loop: CASIGQGGETQYF. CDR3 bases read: TGTGCCAGCATCGGACAGGGAGGGGAGACC.

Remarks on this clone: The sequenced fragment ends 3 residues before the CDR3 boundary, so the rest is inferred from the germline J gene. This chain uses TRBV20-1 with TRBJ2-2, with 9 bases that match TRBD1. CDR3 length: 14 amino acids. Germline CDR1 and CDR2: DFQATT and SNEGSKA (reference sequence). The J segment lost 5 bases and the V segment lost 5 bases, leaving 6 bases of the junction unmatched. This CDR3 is CSAPTGGRTGELFF. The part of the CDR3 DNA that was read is TGCAGTGCTCCCACAGGGGGCCGGACCGGGGAG.

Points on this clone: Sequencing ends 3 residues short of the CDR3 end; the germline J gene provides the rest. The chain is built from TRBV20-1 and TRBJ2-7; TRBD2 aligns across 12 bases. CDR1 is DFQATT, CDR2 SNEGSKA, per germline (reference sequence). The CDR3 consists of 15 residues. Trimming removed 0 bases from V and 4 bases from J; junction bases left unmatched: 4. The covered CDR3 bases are TGCAGTGCTAGAGAGCCTAGCGGGGGGGCATACGAG. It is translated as CSAREPSGGAYE. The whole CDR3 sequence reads CSAREPSGGAYEQYF.

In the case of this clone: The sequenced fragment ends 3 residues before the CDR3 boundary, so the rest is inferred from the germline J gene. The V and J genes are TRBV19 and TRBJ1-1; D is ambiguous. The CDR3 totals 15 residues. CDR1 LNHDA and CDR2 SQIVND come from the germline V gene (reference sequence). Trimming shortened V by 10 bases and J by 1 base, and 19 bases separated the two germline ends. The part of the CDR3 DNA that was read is TGTGCCACCTCGCAGGCTTTCCTGACGAACACTGAA. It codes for CATSQAFLTNTE. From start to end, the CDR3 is CATSQAFLTNTEAFF.

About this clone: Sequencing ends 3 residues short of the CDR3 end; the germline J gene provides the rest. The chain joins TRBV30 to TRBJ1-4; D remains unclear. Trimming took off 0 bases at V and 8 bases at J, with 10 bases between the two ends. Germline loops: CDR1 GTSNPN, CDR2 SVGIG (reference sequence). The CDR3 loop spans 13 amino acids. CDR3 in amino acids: CAWSVIGAEKLFF. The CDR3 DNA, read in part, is TGTGCCTGGAGTGTAATCGGAGCGGAAAAA. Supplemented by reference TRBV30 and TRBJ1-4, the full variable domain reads SQTIHQWPATLVQPVGSPLSLECTVEGTSNPNLYWYRQAAGRGLQLLFYSVGIGQISSEVPQNLSASRPQDRQFILSSKKLLLSDSGFYLCAWSVIGAEKLFFGSGTQLSVL.

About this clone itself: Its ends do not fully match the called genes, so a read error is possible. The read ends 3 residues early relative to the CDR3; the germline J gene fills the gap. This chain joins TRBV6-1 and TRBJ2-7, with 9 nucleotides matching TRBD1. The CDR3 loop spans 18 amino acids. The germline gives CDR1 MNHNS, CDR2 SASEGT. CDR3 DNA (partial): TGTGCCAGCAGAGAAGGGACAGGGAGGGGCGGTTCTTCCTACGAG. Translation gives CASREGTGRGGSSYE. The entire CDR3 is CASREGTGRGGSSYEQYF.

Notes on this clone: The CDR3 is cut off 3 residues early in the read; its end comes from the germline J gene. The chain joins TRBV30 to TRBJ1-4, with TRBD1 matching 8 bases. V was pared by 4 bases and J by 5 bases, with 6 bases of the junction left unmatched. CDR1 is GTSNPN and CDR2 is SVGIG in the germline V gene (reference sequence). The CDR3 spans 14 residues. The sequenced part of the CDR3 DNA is TGTGCCTGGACCCCGGGACAGGAAAATGAAAAA. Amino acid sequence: CAWTPGQENEK. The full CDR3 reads CAWTPGQENEKLFF.

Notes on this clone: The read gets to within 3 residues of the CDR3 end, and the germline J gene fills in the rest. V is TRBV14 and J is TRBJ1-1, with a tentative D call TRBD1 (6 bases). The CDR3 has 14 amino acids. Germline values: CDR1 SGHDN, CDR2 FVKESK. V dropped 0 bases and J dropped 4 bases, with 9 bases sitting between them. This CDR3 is CASSQEDSLTEAFF. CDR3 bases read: TGTGCCAGCAGCCAAGAGGACAGCCTCACTGAA.

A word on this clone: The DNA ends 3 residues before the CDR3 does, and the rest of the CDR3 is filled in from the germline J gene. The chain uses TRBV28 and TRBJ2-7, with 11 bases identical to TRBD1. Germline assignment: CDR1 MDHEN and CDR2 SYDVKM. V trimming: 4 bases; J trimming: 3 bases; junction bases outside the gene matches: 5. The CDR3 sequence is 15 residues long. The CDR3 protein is CASSSTGTGGYEQYF. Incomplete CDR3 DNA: TGTGCCAGCAGTTCTACCGGGACAGGGGGCTACGAG.

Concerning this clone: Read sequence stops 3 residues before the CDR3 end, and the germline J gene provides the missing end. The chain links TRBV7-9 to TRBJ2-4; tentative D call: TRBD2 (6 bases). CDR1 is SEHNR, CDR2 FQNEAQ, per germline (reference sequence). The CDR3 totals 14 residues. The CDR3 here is CASSLAGGRHGQYF. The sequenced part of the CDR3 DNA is TGTGCCAGCAGCTTAGCCGGGGGAAGGCATGGT.

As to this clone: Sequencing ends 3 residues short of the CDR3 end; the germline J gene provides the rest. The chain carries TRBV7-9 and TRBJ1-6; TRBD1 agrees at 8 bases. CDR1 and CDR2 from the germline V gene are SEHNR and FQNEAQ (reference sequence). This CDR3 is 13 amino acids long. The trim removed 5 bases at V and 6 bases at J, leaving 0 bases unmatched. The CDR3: CASSGQGNSPLHF. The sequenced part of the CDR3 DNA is TGTGCCAGCAGCGGACAGGGTAATTCACCC.

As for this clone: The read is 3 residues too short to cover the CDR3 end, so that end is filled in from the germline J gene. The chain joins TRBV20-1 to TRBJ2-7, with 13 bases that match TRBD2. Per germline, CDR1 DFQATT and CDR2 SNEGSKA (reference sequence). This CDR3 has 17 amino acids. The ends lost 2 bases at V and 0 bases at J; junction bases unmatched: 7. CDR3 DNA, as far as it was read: TGCAGTGCTAGATCCGGGACTAGCGGGGTTTTCTCCTACGAG. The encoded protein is CSARSGTSGVFSYE. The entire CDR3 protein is CSARSGTSGVFSYEQYF.

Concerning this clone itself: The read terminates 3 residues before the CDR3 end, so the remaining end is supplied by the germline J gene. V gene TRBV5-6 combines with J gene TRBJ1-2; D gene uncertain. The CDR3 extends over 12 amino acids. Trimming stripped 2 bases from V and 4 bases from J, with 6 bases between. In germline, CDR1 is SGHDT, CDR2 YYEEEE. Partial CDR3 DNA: TGTGCCAGCAGCTTAGAGCCCTATGGC. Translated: CASSLEPYG. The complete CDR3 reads CASSLEPYGYTF.

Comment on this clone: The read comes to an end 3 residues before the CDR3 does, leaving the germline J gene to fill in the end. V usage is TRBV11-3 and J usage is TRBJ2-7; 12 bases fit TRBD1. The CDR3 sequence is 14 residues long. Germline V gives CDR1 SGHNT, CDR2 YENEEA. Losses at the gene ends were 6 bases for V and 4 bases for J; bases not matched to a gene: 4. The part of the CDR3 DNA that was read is TGTGCCAGCAGTCGGGACAGGGGGCTTTACGAG. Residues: CASSRDRGLYE. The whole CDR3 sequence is CASSRDRGLYEQYF.

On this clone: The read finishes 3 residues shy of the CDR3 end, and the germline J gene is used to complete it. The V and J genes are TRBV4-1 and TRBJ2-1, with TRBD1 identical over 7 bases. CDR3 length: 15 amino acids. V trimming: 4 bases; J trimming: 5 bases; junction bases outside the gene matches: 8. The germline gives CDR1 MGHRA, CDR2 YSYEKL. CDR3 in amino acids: CASSPQRQGHNEQFF. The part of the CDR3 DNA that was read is TGCGCCAGCAGCCCTCAAAGACAGGGTCACAATGAG.

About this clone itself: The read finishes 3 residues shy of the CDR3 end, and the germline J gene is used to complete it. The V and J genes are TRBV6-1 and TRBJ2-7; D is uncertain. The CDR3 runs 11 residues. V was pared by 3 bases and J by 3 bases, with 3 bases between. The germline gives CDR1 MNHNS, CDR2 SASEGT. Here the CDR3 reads CASSDGYEQYF. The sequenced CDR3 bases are TGTGCCAGCAGTGACGGCTACGAG.

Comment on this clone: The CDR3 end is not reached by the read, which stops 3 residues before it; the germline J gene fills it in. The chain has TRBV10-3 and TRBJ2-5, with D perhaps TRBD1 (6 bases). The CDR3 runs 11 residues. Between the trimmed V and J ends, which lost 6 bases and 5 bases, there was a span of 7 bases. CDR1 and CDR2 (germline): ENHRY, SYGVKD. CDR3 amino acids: CAIRDSETQYF. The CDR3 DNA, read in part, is TGTGCCATCAGGGACAGTGAGACC.